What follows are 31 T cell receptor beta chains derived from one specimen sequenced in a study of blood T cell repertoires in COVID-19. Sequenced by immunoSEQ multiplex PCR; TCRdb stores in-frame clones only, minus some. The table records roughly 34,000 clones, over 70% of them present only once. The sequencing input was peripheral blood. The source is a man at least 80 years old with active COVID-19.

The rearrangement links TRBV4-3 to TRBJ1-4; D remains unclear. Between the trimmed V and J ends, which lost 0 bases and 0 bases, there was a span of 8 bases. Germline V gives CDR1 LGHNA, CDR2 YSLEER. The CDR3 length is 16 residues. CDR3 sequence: CASSQEWGATNEKLFF. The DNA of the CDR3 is TGCGCCAGCAGCCAAGAATGGGGAGCAACTAATGAAAAACTGTTTTTT.

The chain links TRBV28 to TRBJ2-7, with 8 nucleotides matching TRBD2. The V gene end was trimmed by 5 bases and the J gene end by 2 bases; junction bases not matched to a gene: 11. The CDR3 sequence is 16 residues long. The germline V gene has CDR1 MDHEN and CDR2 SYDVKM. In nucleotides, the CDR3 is TGTGCCAGCAGTCCGCGTCCGGGAGGGGGACCCTACGAGCAGTACTTC. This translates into CASSPRPGGGPYEQYF.

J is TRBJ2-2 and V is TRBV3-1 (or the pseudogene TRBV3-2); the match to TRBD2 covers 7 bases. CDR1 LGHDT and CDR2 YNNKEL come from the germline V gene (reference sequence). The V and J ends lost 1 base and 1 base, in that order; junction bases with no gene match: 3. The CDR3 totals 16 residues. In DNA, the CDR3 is TGTGCCAGCAGCCAAGCCGCTAGCGGGAACACCGGGGAGCTGTTTTTT. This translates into CASSQAASGNTGELFF.

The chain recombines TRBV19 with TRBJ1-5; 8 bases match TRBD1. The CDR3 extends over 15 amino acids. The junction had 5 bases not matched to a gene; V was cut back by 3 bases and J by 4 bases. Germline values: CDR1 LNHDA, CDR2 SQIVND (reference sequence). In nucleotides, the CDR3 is TGTGCCAGTAGTATTAGGGACAGGTCGAATCAGCCCCAGCATTTT. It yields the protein CASSIRDRSNQPQHF.

The CDR3 spells CASSISQGKPSYEQYF. CDR3 nucleotide sequence: TGTGCCAGCAGTATTTCTCAGGGGAAGCCCTCCTACGAGCAGTACTTC. The chain combines TRBV6-2 or TRBV6-3 with TRBJ2-7, with D perhaps matching TRBD1 (6 bases). Germline V gives CDR1 MNHEY, CDR2 SVGEGT. This CDR3 contains 16 residues. V shed 5 bases and J shed 0 bases, with 17 bases lying between them.

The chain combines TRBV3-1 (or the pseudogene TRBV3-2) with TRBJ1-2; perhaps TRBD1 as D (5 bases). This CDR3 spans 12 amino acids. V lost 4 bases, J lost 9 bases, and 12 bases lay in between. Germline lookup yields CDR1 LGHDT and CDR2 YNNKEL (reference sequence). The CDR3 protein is CASSPTKGSYTF. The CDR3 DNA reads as TGTGCCAGCAGCCCAACGAAGGGGAGCTACACCTTC.

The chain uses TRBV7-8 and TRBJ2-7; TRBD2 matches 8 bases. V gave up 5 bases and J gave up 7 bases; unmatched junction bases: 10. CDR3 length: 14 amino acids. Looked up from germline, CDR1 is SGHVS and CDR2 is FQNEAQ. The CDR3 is CASSLDRGGLEQYF. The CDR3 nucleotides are TGTGCCAGCAGCCTCGACCGGGGGGGGCTGGAGCAGTACTTC.

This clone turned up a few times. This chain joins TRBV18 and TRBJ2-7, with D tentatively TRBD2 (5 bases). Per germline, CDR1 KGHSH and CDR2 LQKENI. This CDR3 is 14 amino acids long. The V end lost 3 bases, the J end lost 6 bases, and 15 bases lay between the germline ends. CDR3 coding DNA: TGTGCCAGCTCACCCTCACACGGGCGGGTCGAGCAGTACTTC. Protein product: CASSPSHGRVEQYF.

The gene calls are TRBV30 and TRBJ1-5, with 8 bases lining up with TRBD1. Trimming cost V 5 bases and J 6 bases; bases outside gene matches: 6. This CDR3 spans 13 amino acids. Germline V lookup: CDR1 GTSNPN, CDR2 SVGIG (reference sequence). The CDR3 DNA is TGTGCCTGGGACTCAGGGGGCGGTCAGCCCCAGCATTTT. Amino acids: CAWDSGGGQPQHF.

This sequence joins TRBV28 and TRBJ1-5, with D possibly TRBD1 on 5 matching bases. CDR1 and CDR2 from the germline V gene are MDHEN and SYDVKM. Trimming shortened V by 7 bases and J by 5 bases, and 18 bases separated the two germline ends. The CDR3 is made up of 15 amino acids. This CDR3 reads CASTDSNPIYQPQHF. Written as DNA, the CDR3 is TGTGCCAGCACCGACAGCAACCCTATCTATCAGCCCCAGCATTTT. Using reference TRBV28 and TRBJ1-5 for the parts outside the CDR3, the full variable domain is DVKVTQSSRYLVKRTGEKVFLECVQDMDHENMFWYRQDPGLGLRLIYFSYDVKMKEKGDIPEGYSVSREKKERFSLILESASTNQTSMYLCASTDSNPIYQPQHFGDGTRLSIL.

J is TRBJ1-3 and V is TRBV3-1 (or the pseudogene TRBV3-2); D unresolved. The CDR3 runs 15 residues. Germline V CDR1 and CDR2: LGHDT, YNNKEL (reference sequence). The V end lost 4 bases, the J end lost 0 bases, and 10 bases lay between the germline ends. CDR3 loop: CASSPRRDSGNTIYF. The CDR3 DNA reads TGTGCCAGCAGCCCGAGACGGGACTCTGGAAACACCATATATTTT.

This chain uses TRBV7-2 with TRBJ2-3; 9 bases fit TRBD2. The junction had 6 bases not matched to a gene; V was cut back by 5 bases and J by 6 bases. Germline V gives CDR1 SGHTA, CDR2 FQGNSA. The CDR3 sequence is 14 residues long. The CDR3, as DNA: TGTGCCAGCAGCCGGACTAGCGCCATCGATACGCAGTATTTT. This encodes CASSRTSAIDTQYF.

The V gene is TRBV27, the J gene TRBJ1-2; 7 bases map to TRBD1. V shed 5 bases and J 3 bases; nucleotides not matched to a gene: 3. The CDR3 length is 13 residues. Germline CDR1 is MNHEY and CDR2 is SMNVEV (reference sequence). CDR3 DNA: TGTGCCAGCAGTATAGGGACAGACTATGGCTACACCTTC. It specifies CASSIGTDYGYTF.

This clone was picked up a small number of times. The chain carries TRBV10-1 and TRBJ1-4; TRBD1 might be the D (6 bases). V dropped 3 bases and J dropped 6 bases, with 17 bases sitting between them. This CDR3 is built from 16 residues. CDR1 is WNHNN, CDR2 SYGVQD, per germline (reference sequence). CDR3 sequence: CASSDSGQLDHEKLFF. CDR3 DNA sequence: TGCGCCAGCAGTGATTCTGGACAGTTGGATCATGAAAAACTGTTTTTT.

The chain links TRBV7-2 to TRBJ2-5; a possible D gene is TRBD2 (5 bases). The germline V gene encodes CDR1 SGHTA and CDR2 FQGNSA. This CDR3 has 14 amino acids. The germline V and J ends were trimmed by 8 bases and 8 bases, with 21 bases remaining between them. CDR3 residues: CASEREGKRETQYF. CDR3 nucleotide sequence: TGTGCCAGCGAGCGAGAGGGTAAAAGAGAAACCCAGTACTTC.

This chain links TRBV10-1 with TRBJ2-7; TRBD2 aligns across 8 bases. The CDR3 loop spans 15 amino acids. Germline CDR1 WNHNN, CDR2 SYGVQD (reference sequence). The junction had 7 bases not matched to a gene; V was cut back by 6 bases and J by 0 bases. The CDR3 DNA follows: TGCGCCAGCAGCTCCCCGGGGGGGAGCTCCTACGAGCAGTACTTC. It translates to CASSSPGGSSYEQYF.

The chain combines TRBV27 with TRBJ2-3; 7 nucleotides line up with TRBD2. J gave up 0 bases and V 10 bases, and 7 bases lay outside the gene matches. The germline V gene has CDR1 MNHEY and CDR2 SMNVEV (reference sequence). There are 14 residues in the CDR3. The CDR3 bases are TGTGCCACCGCTAGCGGTACTAGCACAGATACGCAGTATTTT. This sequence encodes CATASGTSTDTQYF.

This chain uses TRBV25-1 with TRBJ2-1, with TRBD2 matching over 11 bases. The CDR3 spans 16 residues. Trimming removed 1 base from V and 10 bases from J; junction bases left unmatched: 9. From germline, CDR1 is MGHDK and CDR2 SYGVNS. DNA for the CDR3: TGTGCCAGCAGTGAATCGTCTAGCGGGAGGTTTGGCGAGCAGTTCTTC. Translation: CASSESSSGRFGEQFF.

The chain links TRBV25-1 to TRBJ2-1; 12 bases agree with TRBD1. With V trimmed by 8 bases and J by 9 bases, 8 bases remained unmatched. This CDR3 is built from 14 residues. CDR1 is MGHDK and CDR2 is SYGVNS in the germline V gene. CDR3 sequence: CASGGQGARGEQFF. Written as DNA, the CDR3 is TGTGCCAGCGGGGGACAGGGGGCTCGAGGTGAGCAGTTCTTC.

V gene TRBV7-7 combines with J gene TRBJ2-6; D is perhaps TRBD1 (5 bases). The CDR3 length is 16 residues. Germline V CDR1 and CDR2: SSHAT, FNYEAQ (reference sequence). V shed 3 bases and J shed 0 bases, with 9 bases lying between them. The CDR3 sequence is CASSFYDSSGANVLTF. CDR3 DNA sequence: TGTGCCAGCAGCTTTTATGACAGCTCTGGGGCCAACGTCCTGACTTTC.

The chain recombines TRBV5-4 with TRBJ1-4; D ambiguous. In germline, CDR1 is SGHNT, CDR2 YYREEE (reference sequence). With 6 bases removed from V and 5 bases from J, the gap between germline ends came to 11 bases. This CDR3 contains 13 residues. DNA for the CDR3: TGTGCCAGCAAACAGTTTCGGAATGAAAAACTGTTTTTT. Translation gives CASKQFRNEKLFF.

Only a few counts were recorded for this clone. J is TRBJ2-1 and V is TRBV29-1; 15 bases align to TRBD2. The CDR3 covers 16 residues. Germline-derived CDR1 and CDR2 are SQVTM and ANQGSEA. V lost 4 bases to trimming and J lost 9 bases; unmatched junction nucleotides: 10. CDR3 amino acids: CSVGTKGLAGGSEQFF. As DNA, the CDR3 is TGCAGCGTTGGCACTAAGGGACTAGCGGGAGGTAGTGAGCAGTTCTTC.

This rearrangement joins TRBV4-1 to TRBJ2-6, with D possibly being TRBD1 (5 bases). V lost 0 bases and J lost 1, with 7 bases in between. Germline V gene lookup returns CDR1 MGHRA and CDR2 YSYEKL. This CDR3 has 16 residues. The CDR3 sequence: CASSQEGQSGANVLTF. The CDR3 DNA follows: TGCGCCAGCAGCCAAGAGGGGCAGTCTGGGGCCAACGTCCTGACTTTC.

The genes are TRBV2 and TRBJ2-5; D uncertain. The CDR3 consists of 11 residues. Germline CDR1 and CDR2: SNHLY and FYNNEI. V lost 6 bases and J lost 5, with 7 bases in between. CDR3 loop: CASSPEETQYF. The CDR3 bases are TGTGCCAGCAGCCCCGAGGAGACCCAGTACTTC. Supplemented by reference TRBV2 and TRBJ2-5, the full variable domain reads EPEVTQTPSHQVTQMGQEVILRCVPISNHLYFYWYRQILGQKVEFLVSFYNNEISEKSEIFDDQFSVERPDGSNFTLKIRSTKLEDSAMYFCASSPEETQYFGPGTRLLVL.

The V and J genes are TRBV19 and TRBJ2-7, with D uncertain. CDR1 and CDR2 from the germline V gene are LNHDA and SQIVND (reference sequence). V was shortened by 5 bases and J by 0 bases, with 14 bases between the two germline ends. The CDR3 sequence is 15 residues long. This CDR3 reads CASSPSMHRSYEQYF. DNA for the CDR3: TGTGCCAGTAGTCCAAGCATGCACCGCTCCTACGAGCAGTACTTC. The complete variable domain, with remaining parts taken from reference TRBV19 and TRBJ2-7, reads DGGITQSPKYLFRKEGQNVTLSCEQNLNHDAMYWYRQDPGQGLRLIYYSQIVNDFQKGDIAEGYSVSREKKESFPLTVTSAQKNPTAFYLCASSPSMHRSYEQYFGPGTRLTVT.

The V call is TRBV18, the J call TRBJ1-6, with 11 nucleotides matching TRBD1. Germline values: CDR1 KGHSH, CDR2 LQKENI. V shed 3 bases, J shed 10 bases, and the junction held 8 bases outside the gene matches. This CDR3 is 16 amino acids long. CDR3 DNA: TGTGCCAGCTCACCTGGACAGGGGGCGGGAGGATCACCCCTCCACTTT. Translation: CASSPGQGAGGSPLHF.

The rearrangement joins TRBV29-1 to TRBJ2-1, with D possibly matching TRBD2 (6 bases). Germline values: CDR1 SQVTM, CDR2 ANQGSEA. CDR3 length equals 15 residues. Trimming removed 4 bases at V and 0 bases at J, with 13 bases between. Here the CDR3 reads CSVAAGPSSYNEQFF. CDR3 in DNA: TGCAGCGTTGCGGCGGGACCGAGCTCCTACAATGAGCAGTTCTTC.

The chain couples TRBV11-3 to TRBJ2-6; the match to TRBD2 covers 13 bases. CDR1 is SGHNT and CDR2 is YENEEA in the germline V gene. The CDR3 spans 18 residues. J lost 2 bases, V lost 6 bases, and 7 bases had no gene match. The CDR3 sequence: CASSSNGLAGAGANVLTF. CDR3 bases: TGTGCCAGCAGTTCTAATGGACTAGCGGGAGCTGGGGCCAACGTCCTGACTTTC.

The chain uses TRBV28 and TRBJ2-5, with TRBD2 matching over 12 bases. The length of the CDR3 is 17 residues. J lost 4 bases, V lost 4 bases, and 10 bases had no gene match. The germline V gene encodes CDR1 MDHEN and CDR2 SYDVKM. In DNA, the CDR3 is TGTGCCAGCAGTTCACTCCTAGCGGGAGGGGGGAGAGAGACCCAGTACTTC. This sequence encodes CASSSLLAGGGRETQYF.

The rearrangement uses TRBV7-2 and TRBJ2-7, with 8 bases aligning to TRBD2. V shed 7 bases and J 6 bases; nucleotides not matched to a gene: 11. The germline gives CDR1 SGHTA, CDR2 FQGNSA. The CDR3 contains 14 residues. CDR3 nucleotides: TGTGCCAGCACCCGGACTAGCCCCTTAGGCGAGCAGTACTTC. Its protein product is CASTRTSPLGEQYF.

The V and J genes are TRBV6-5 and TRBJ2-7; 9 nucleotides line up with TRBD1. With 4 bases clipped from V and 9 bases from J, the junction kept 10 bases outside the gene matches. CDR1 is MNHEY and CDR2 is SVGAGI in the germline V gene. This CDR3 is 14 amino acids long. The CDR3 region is CASSSGTGSRGQYF. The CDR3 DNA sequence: TGTGCCAGCAGTTCCGGGACAGGGAGCCGCGGGCAGTACTTC.